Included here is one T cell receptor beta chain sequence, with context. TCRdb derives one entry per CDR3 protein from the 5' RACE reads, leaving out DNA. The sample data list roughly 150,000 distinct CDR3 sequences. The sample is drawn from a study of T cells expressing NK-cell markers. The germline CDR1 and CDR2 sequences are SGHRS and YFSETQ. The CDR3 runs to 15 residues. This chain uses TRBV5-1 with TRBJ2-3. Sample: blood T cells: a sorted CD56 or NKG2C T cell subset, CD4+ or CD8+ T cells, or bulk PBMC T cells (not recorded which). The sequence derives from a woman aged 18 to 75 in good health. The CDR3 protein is CASSLESFRQDTQYF. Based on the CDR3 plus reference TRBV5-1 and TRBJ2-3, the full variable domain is KAGVTQTPRYLIKTRGQQVTLSCSPISGHRSVSWYQQTPGQGLQFLFEYFSETQRNKGNFPGRFSGRQFSNSRSEMNVSTLELGDSALYLCASSLESFRQDTQYFGPGTRLTVL.